The rows below give T cell receptor beta chains drawn from one sample of a study of beta chain features in type 1 diabetes. Assay used: immunoSEQ multiplex PCR; TCRdb lists only in-frame clones, some missing. The sample lists hundreds of thousands of clones; 14% were seen once. The sequencing input was naive CD4+ T cells from blood. Receptors were obtained from a middle-aged woman in good health. Both conserved end residues are part of each CDR3. D genes are given only for firm matches. Only some rows state a clone size, as once, few, many or a class for expanded clones.

>few|TRBV6-4|.|TRBJ1-5
TGTGCCAGCAGTGACGAGGCAAGCAATCAGCCCCAGCATTTT
CASSDEASNQPQHF
>few|TRBV28|.|TRBJ2-7
TGTGCCAGCAGTCCCGGAGGGGGCATCACCTACGAGCAGTACTTC
CASSPGGGITYEQYF
>few|TRBV18|.|TRBJ2-5
TGTGCCAGCTCCGGTCAAGAGACCCAGTACTTC
CASSGQETQYF
>.|TRBV29-1|.|TRBJ1-2
TGCAGCGTTGAAGGGCAGGGGTATGGCTACACCTTC
CSVEGQGYGYTF
>.|TRBV5-1|TRBD2|TRBJ2-1
TGCGCCAGCAGCTTAGGGACTAGCCTATACAATGAGCAGTTCTTC
CASSLGTSLYNEQFF
>many|TRBV5-4|.|TRBJ1-2
TGTGCCAGCAGCTTGTTCCGAGACTATGGCTACACCTTC
CASSLFRDYGYTF
>.|TRBV6-5|TRBD2|TRBJ2-5
TGTGCCAGCAGTTACTTCGGACTAGCTCAAGAGACCCAGTACTTC
CASSYFGLAQETQYF
>.|TRBV11-2|.|TRBJ2-1
TGTGCCAGCAGCTTAGATCTGGCAGACAATGAGCAGTTCTTC
CASSLDLADNEQFF
>.|TRBV2|.|TRBJ2-7
TGTGCCACCTCGACAGGTTTGTACGAGCAGTACTTC
CATSTGLYEQYF
>.|TRBV5-1|TRBD2|TRBJ2-1
TGCGCCAGCAGCTTGGACGCGCGGGGGGCAAATGGTGAGCAGTTCTTC
CASSLDARGANGEQFF
>.|TRBV14|TRBD2|TRBJ2-1
TGTGCCAGCAGCCAAGGAGCGGGGGGATACAATGAGCAGTTCTTC
CASSQGAGGYNEQFF
>few|TRBV5-8|TRBD2|TRBJ2-3
TGTGCCAGCAGCTTGGAGGTACTAGCGGTTCCCACAGATACGCAGTATTTT
CASSLEVLAVPTDTQYF
>.|TRBV6-5|.|TRBJ2-5
TGTGCCATCAGTGAGTCAACCGAGCGGGAGACCCAGTACTTC
CAISESTERETQYF
>few|TRBV25-1|TRBD2|TRBJ2-5
TGTGCCAGCAGTGAAATGGGAGCGGGGGTCCAAGAGACCCAGTACTTC
CASSEMGAGVQETQYF
>.|TRBV18|TRBD1|TRBJ2-7
TGTGCCAGCTCACCGCCGGGACAGGGGGCCTACGAGCAGTACTTC
CASSPPGQGAYEQYF
>few|TRBV11-2|.|TRBJ2-5
TGTGCCAGCAGCTTGAGCGACCATCAAGAGACCCAGTACTTC
CASSLSDHQETQYF
>.|TRBV25-1|TRBD1|TRBJ2-7
TGTGCCAGCAGTGACCCACAGACAGGGGGGACCTACGAGCAGTACTTC
CASSDPQTGGTYEQYF
>.|TRBV10-3|.|TRBJ1-2
TGTGCCATCAGTGTCCGGCAGGGGATAGGCTATGGCTACACCTTC
CAISVRQGIGYGYTF
>few|TRBV7-2|.|TRBJ2-5
TGTGCCAGCAGCAGGCGGAGGGAGACCCAGTACTTC
CASSRRRETQYF
>few|TRBV7-6|.|TRBJ2-2
TGTGCCAGCAGCCCACAGGGAACCGGGGAGCTGTTTTTT
CASSPQGTGELFF
>.|TRBV18|TRBD1|TRBJ2-2
TGTGCCAGCTCACTCCTGACACTCGGGACAGACACCGGGGAGCTGTTTTTT
CASSLLTLGTDTGELFF
>.|TRBV6-1|TRBD1|TRBJ1-5
TGTGCCAGCAGGCCGGACAGGGCCCGGGGTCAGCCCCAGCATTTT
CASRPDRARGQPQHF
>.|TRBV5-6|TRBD2|TRBJ2-1
TGTGCCAGCAGCGACGGGCTAGCGGGGGTACTTGGGTACAATGAGCAGTTCTTC
CASSDGLAGVLGYNEQFF
>few|TRBV5-4|TRBD1|TRBJ2-1
TGTGCCAGCAGCTTGCCCGGACAGGTCTCCTACAATGAGCAGTTCTTC
CASSLPGQVSYNEQFF
>.|TRBV7-2|.|TRBJ2-3
TGTGCCAGCAGCTTACGCCGGGGGGCCAACACAGATACGCAGTATTTT
CASSLRRGANTDTQYF
>.|TRBV6-1|.|TRBJ2-1
TGTGCCAGCAGTGAAGAATCAACGTTCGGGGAGCAGTTCTTC
CASSEESTFGEQFF
>.|TRBV10-3|TRBD1|TRBJ2-7
TGTGCCACCTGGACAGGAGTACCCTACGAGCAGTACTTC
CATWTGVPYEQYF
>few|TRBV19|.|TRBJ1-1
TGTGCCAGTAGCCGCAGGGGAAGTACTGAAGCTTTCTTT
CASSRRGSTEAFF
>.|TRBV6-5|TRBD1|TRBJ2-7
TGTGCCAGCAGTTACTTCCGGACAGGGAGCTACGAGCAGTACTTC
CASSYFRTGSYEQYF
>few|TRBV5-4|TRBD1|TRBJ2-2
TGTGCCAGCAGCAGGGGACAGGTGGTCTCCGGGGAGCTGTTTTTT
CASSRGQVVSGELFF
>.|TRBV15|TRBD1|TRBJ2-7
TGTGCCACCAGCAGAGATCCCGGGGACAGGGGGTACTACGAGCAGTACTTC
CATSRDPGDRGYYEQYF
>.|TRBV7-2|.|TRBJ2-5
TGTGCCAGCTCCCGGGGAGGGACACAAGAGACCCAGTACTTC
CASSRGGTQETQYF
>.|TRBV27|TRBD1|TRBJ1-5
TGTGCCAGCAGTTTATACAGGGGGCTCAATCAGCCCCAGCATTTT
CASSLYRGLNQPQHF
>.|TRBV18|.|TRBJ2-3
TGTGCCAGCTCACCCCTAGTCACAGATACGCAGTATTTT
CASSPLVTDTQYF
>.|TRBV6-1|.|TRBJ1-1
TGTGCCAGCAGTCTCGGACGTGGAGGGTTTGCTGAAGCTTTCTTT
CASSLGRGGFAEAFF
>.|TRBV5-4|.|TRBJ2-7
TGTGCCAGCAGCGCCTTGGGGGGGGCGGGCGAGCAGTACTTC
CASSALGGAGEQYF
>.|TRBV4-3|.|TRBJ2-3
TGCGCCAGCAGCCAAGATAGGCAGGGAGGACACACAGATACGCAGTATTTT
CASSQDRQGGHTDTQYF
>.|TRBV5-4|.|TRBJ2-7
TGTGCCAGCAGCTTGGGCAGGTCCTACGAGCAGTACTTC
CASSLGRSYEQYF
>.|TRBV5-1|.|TRBJ2-5
TGCGCCAGCAGCTTGAGGGCAGGGGTACAAGAGACCCAGTACTTC
CASSLRAGVQETQYF